This is a list of T cell receptor beta chains from one sample in a study of identical twins. TCRdb re-derived calls from the 5' RACE reads in MiXCR, one entry per CDR3 protein. The sample holds 200,000 to 250,000 distinct CDR3 sequences, 6.5% seen once. These data were likewise used in another study, on T cells expressing NK-cell markers.

Sequenced input: CD8+ T cells sorted from blood. Every receptor here comes from a woman younger than 35 in good health. The CDR3 runs from the conserved cysteine through the conserved F or W. A D gene is named only where the DNA matches it firmly. The listing skips clone size in some rows; elsewhere it reads once, few, many or a size class.

j_gene | d_gene | v_gene | abundance | CDR3nt | CDR3aa
TRBJ1-5 | TRBD1 | TRBV14 | NA | TGTGCCAGCAGTTTCACAGGGGAGGGTCAGCCCCAGCATTTT | CASSFTGEGQPQHF
TRBJ2-1 | NA | TRBV9 | NA | TGTGCCAGCAGCGCTGGAGCCAGCTCCTACAATGAGCAGTTCTTC | CASSAGASSYNEQFF
TRBJ2-5 | NA | TRBV7-2 | many | TGTGCCAGCAGCTTGCCCGGGGCACAAGAGACCCAGTACTTC | CASSLPGAQETQYF
TRBJ2-1 | NA | TRBV2 | NA | TGTGCCAGCATTGTGTCCTTAACCCACAATGAGCAGTTCTTC | CASIVSLTHNEQFF
TRBJ2-3 | NA | TRBV20-1 | many | TGCAGTGCCCTCCTCTCAGATACGCAGTATTTT | CSALLSDTQYF
TRBJ2-1 | TRBD2 | TRBV3-1 | NA | TGTGCCAGCAGCCAGGAAATAGCGGGAGCATCCAATGAGCAGTTCTTC | CASSQEIAGASNEQFF
TRBJ1-2 | NA | TRBV19 | NA | TGTGCCACGAAAACAGGGCTTGGCTACACCTTC | CATKTGLGYTF
TRBJ2-1 | NA | TRBV12-3/TRBV12-4 | NA | TGTGCCAGCAGTTATGAGGGCCGTAGTGAGCAGTTCTTC | CASSYEGRSEQFF
TRBJ2-1 | TRBD2 | TRBV2 | few | TGTGCCAGCAGGGGCGGGGGGACCTTAACTCGCTACAATGAGCAGTTCTTC | CASRGGGTLTRYNEQFF
TRBJ2-7 | NA | TRBV2 | many | TGTGCCAGCAATTCCGTCTACGAGCAGTACTTC | CASNSVYEQYF
TRBJ2-4 | NA | TRBV20-1 | NA | TGCAGTGCCCCGGACCCCAAAAACATTCAGTACTTC | CSAPDPKNIQYF
TRBJ2-7 | TRBD2 | TRBV12-3/TRBV12-4 | many | TGTGCCAGCAGTTGGGGCGGGAGACCTTCCGAGCAGTACTTC | CASSWGGRPSEQYF
TRBJ1-1 | NA | TRBV27 | many | TGTGCCAGCAGACTAGCTGGCCTGAACACTGAAGCTTTCTTT | CASRLAGLNTEAFF
TRBJ1-5 | TRBD1 | TRBV5-1 | many | TGCGCCAGCAGTCTACAGGGGGGTTATCAGCCCCAGCATTTT | CASSLQGGYQPQHF
TRBJ2-1 | NA | TRBV19 | few | TGTGCCAGTAGTATCGGGCAGGGACGGAATGAGCAGTTCTTC | CASSIGQGRNEQFF
TRBJ2-1 | NA | TRBV3-1 | NA | TGTGCCAGCAGCCAACCTCAGGGGGGCCTTGAGCAGTTCTTC | CASSQPQGGLEQFF
TRBJ1-1 | NA | TRBV15 | NA | TGTGCCACCAGCAGTGTTCCCCCTGACACTGAAGCTTTCTTT | CATSSVPPDTEAFF
TRBJ2-2 | NA | TRBV7-9 | many | TGTGCCAGCAGCTTAACACGTGGCACCGGGGAGCTGTTTTTT | CASSLTRGTGELFF
TRBJ1-2 | TRBD1 | TRBV20-1 | many | TGCAGTGCAAGGGACAGGGGATCCTATGGCTACACCTTC | CSARDRGSYGYTF
TRBJ2-7 | NA | TRBV27 | many | TGTGCCAGCAGTCAGGGCCCTGTAGGAGAGCAGTACTTC | CASSQGPVGEQYF
TRBJ2-6 | TRBD2 | TRBV6-5 | NA | TGTGCCAGCAGTTCTGGGACTAGCTCTGGGGCCAACGTCCTGACTTTC | CASSSGTSSGANVLTF
TRBJ1-5 | NA | TRBV7-8 | NA | TGTGCCAGCAGCCTTTTTGGGGGAAGCAATCAGCCCCAGCATTTT | CASSLFGGSNQPQHF
TRBJ1-1 | NA | TRBV12-3/TRBV12-4 | NA | TGTGCCAGCAGTTTACCCGGGTGGACTGAAGCTTTCTTT | CASSLPGWTEAFF
TRBJ1-1 | NA | TRBV3-1 | few | TGTGCCAGCAGTCGGGGGGAGAACACTGAAGCTTTCTTT | CASSRGENTEAFF
TRBJ2-3 | NA | TRBV2 | many | TGTGCCAGCAGTGAGTCGAGGGGGGGGAGCACAGATACGCAGTATTTT | CASSESRGGSTDTQYF
TRBJ1-1 | TRBD1 | TRBV27 | NA | TGTGCCAGCAGTCTCACAGGGGACGCTGAAGCTTTCTTT | CASSLTGDAEAFF
TRBJ1-6 | NA | TRBV27 | NA | TGTGCCAGCACGCGTACCTATAATTCACCCCTCCACTTT | CASTRTYNSPLHF
TRBJ2-7 | NA | TRBV12-3/TRBV12-4 | NA | TGTGCCAGCAGTTTTTCGGACTACGAGCAGTACTTC | CASSFSDYEQYF
TRBJ1-1 | TRBD1 | TRBV15 | few | TGTGCCACCAGCAGGACCACGTCCTACAGGGGTGGCGACACTGAAGCTTTCTTT | CATSRTTSYRGGDTEAFF
TRBJ2-7 | NA | TRBV7-8 | many | TGTGCCAGCAGCTTGGAGGCCGAGAGCTCCTACGAGCAGTACTTC | CASSLEAESSYEQYF
TRBJ1-2 | NA | TRBV12-3/TRBV12-4 | NA | TGTGCCAGCAGTTTTGGTCTGGGGGTGGGGGGCTACACCTTC | CASSFGLGVGGYTF
TRBJ1-1 | TRBD1 | TRBV7-3 | few | TGTGCCAGCAGCTTAACGATCACAGGGGGCACTGAAGCTTTCTTT | CASSLTITGGTEAFF
TRBJ2-5 | NA | TRBV29-1 | many | TGCAGCGTTGAAGGGATAGCGGACCTCCAAGAGACCCAGTACTTC | CSVEGIADLQETQYF
TRBJ2-3 | TRBD1 | TRBV3-1 | NA | TGTGCCAGCAGCCAAGATCGGACCCGGGACAGAACCACAGATACGCAGTATTTT | CASSQDRTRDRTTDTQYF
TRBJ2-5 | NA | TRBV3-1 | many | TGTGCCAGCAGCCAAGATCCAGCGGGACATTCAAAAGAGACCCAGTACTTC | CASSQDPAGHSKETQYF
TRBJ2-1 | TRBD2 | TRBV24-1 | NA | TGTGCCAATAAGCGGGAGGGCTGTGAGCAGTTCTTC | CANKREGCEQFF
TRBJ2-1 | TRBD2 | TRBV19 | few | TGTGCCAGTACCATATGGGGAGCGGGAGGCCACAATGAGCAGTTCTTC | CASTIWGAGGHNEQFF
TRBJ2-7 | TRBD1 | TRBV12-3/TRBV12-4 | NA | TGTGCCAGCAGTTTCGGGACAGGGGGCGCCGAGCAGTACTTC | CASSFGTGGAEQYF
TRBJ1-2 | TRBD1 | TRBV2 | NA | TGTGCCCCCACAGGACAGGGGGCTTATGGCTACACCTTC | CAPTGQGAYGYTF
TRBJ2-2 | NA | TRBV11-3 | NA | TGTGCCAGCAGCCGAAGAGCTGTCGATAGGGAGCTGTTTTTT | CASSRRAVDRELFF
TRBJ1-1 | NA | TRBV12-3/TRBV12-4 | NA | TGTGCCAGCGCGGAACCGGGAGACACTGAAGCTTTCTTT | CASAEPGDTEAFF
TRBJ1-2 | NA | TRBV18 | few | TGTGCCAGCTCACCCGACAGATCTGGCTACACCTTC | CASSPDRSGYTF
TRBJ1-1 | TRBD1 | TRBV12-3/TRBV12-4 | many | TGTGCCAGCAGTCTGGGACAGGGGACGATGAACACTGAAGCTTTCTTT | CASSLGQGTMNTEAFF
TRBJ2-2 | TRBD2 | TRBV20-1 | few | TGCAGTGCCCGGGGGGAGACCGGGGAGCTGTTTTTT | CSARGETGELFF
TRBJ2-7 | TRBD2 | TRBV30 | NA | TGTGCCTGGAGTGGGGAGGGCTACGAGCAGTACTTC | CAWSGEGYEQYF
TRBJ2-7 | NA | TRBV7-8 | NA | TGTGCCAGCAGCTTAGTAGGGGGGGCGGTCGAGCAGTACTTC | CASSLVGGAVEQYF
TRBJ2-1 | TRBD2 | TRBV4-2 | few | TGTGCCAGCAGCCAAGACCTAGGACTAGCGGTCAACAATGAGCAGTTCTTC | CASSQDLGLAVNNEQFF